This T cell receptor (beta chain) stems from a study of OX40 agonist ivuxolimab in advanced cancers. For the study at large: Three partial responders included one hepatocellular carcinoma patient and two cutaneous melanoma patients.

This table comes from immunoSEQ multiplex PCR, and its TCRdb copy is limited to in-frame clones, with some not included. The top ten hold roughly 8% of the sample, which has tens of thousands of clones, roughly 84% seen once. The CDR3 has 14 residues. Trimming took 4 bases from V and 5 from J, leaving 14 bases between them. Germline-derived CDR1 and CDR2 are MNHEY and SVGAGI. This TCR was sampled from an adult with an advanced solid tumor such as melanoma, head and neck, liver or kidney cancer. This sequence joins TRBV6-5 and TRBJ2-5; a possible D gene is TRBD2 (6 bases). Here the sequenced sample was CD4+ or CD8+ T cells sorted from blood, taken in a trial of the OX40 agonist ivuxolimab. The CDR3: CASSFRTKVETQYF. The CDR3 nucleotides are TGTGCCAGCAGTTTTAGGACTAAAGTGGAGACCCAGTACTTC.